This entry concerns a single T cell receptor (beta chain). No antigen is known for it. Per-base quality was not reported, and no clone a single base away is much larger than it. TCRbeta CDR3 regions were amplified from genomic DNA using the immunoSEQ Assay, a bias-controlled multiplex PCR. Concerning the study's data processing: Within the assay, amplification of reference gene primers was used to estimate how many nucleated cells each sample contained. To quantify the absolute abundance of each unique TCRbeta CDR3 rearrangement, sequence reads were collapsed and filtered. For each sample, productive Simpson clonality was calculated as the square root of Simpson's diversity index across productive rearrangements. TCRdb obtained this table from immuneACCESS and retained in-frame rearrangements with V and J assigned. These tables miss some clones; where compared with another copy, unresolved V genes account for less than half of the shortfall, and the remainder is unexplained. The DNA gave D and trimming, while V, J and clone size come from that table. This sample has about 250,000 clones in its table, and around 86% of those were observed once. The ten largest clones capture about 3% of the sample.

This specimen comes from a study of blood T cell repertoires in COVID-19 (dated by TCRdb to 2020 to 2021). At the level of the whole study: Collaborator samples came from the United States, Italy and Spain and covered acute and convalescent phases of COVID-19. The material from the prospective study consisted of cDNA or gDNA derived from T cells, B-cell-depleted T cells, or PBMCs. Subjects who had been exposed to COVID-19, were actively infected with it, or had recovered from it provided the deeply sampled blood TCRbeta repertoires that made up the dataset. A freely available public database, intended as a resource for researchers studying the immune response to SARS-CoV-2, is where the repertoires were released. The samples were drawn from two sources: the first 160 participants of the ongoing ImmuneRACE study, and approximately 1,300 subjects contributed by 6 global collaborators. A de-identified subject ID, COVID-19 status, age in years and sex were almost always included in the sample metadata. Where available, HLA class I and class II types were obtained from metadata supplied by the sample provider rather than from assay-based typing.

Collaborating institutions collected whole blood in K2EDTA tubes following their own protocols. For TCRbeta analysis, collaborators shipped samples in one of three forms: frozen whole blood, isolated PBMCs, or DNA extracted from either of those sample types. The germline V gene provides CDR1 ENHRY and CDR2 SYGVKD. For this chain, trimming is 6 bases at the V end and 6 bases at the J end, and the number of junction bases without a gene match is 5. The CDR3, cysteine through phenylalanine, is 14 amino acids long. The only DNA kept is the CDR3, 42 bases in frame from the first base. The paper as a whole reports these results and caveats: The amount of clinical and demographic metadata varied by source and participant and was provided uncurated.

Here the chain combines TRBV10-3 and TRBJ2-1, with TRBD2 identical over 10 junction bases. This TCR derives from a woman in her 30s with active or convalescent COVID-19. The material sequenced was peripheral blood. The CDR3 sequence is CAIRPGLAANEQFF. In nucleotides, the sequence is TGTGCCATCAGACCCGGACTAGCGGCCAATGAGCAGTTCTTC.